One sample yielded the 13 T cell receptor beta chains listed below, sequenced in a study of cytomegalovirus exposure and HLA in healthy donors. It was with 60 Vbeta and 13 Jbeta primers that the PCR ran. Profiling relied on immunoSEQ multiplex PCR, and the TCRdb table lists in-frame clones only, not all of them. Of 200,000 to 250,000 clones detected, approximately 80% appear once; the ten largest clones hold roughly 10%. Sequences were obtained from PBMCs. These receptors were taken from a woman in her forties or fifties in good health and CMV-seropositive.

J is TRBJ2-1 and V is TRBV6-1, with unresolved D. The V gene lost 6 bases and the J gene lost 9 bases, with 3 bases spanning the gap. This CDR3 is 9 amino acids long. Germline CDR1 is MNHNS and CDR2 is SASEGT. The CDR3 loop reads CASSREQFF. The CDR3 DNA reads as TGTGCCAGCAGCCGTGAGCAGTTCTTC.

This chain's CDR3 is CASSLEWAGAYEQYF. The CDR3 bases are TGTGCCAGCAGCTTAGAGTGGGCAGGGGCCTACGAGCAGTACTTC. The chain couples TRBV11-1 to TRBJ2-7; D is perhaps TRBD1 (6 bases). CDR3 size: 15 residues. Trimming shortened V by 1 base and J by 2 bases, and 12 bases separated the two germline ends. The germline gives CDR1 SGHAT, CDR2 FQDESV (reference sequence).

The chain has TRBV5-1 and TRBJ2-1; TRBD2 might be the D (6 bases). This CDR3 has 15 amino acids. CDR1 and CDR2 from the germline V gene are SGHRS and YFSETQ. V lost 2 bases and J 1 base, leaving 10 bases between the germline ends. The CDR3 nucleotides are TGCGCCAGCAGCTTAGGCGCGGGGTCCTACAATGAGCAGTTCTTC. Residues: CASSLGAGSYNEQFF.

The sample holds one count of this clone. The chain couples TRBV25-1 to TRBJ2-7, with 10 positions matching TRBD1. Per germline, CDR1 MGHDK and CDR2 SYGVNS. J was trimmed by 6 bases and V by 5 bases; bases with no gene match: 16. CDR3 length: 17 residues. In DNA, the CDR3 is TGTGCCAGCAGTACGCCCGGGACAGGGGTTGGGGGAGGCGAGCAGTACTTC. As protein: CASSTPGTGVGGGEQYF.

The V and J genes are TRBV4-1 and TRBJ1-3, with D maybe TRBD1 (6 bases). The CDR3 consists of 17 residues. CDR1 MGHRA and CDR2 YSYEKL come from the germline V gene. V gave up 5 bases and J gave up 4 bases, with 21 bases separating them. The CDR3 sequence is CASSDTPGHYKGNTIYF. As DNA, the CDR3 is TGCGCCAGCAGCGACACCCCGGGACACTACAAAGGAAACACCATATATTTT.

This clone was detected many times. The chain recombines TRBV28 with TRBJ2-2; 10 nucleotides agree with TRBD1. The J segment lost 3 bases and the V segment lost 4 bases, leaving 2 bases of the junction unmatched. Germline CDR1 MDHEN, CDR2 SYDVKM. This CDR3 has 15 amino acids. CDR3 sequence (DNA): TGTGCCAGCAGTTCGGGACAGGGGCACACCGGGGAGCTGTTTTTT. Translated: CASSSGQGHTGELFF.

This chain uses TRBV15 with TRBJ1-1; 9 bases are shared with TRBD1. This CDR3 is built from 13 residues. The J segment lost 8 bases and the V segment lost 2 bases, leaving 3 bases of the junction unmatched. Germline assignment: CDR1 LNHNV and CDR2 YYDKDF (reference sequence). The CDR3 sequence: CATSRRTGAEAFF. CDR3 bases: TGTGCCACCAGCAGAAGGACAGGGGCCGAAGCTTTCTTT.

V and J are TRBV27 and TRBJ2-1, with 8 bases lining up with TRBD2. The CDR3 spans 13 residues. V trimming: 6 bases; J trimming: 3 bases; junction bases outside the gene matches: 1. Per germline, CDR1 MNHEY and CDR2 SMNVEV (reference sequence). CDR3 region: CASRTSGYNEQFF. CDR3 DNA: TGTGCCAGCAGAACTAGCGGCTACAATGAGCAGTTCTTC.

V gene TRBV5-6 combines with J gene TRBJ2-7; a possible D gene is TRBD2 (7 bases). The germline CDR1 and CDR2 sequences are SGHDT and YYEEEE. Trimming took off 4 bases at V and 6 bases at J, with 20 bases between the two ends. The CDR3 length is 15 residues. CDR3 residues: CASSGGDTPSVEQYF. The CDR3 region has the DNA TGTGCCAGCAGCGGGGGGGACACCCCTTCTGTCGAGCAGTACTTC.

The rearrangement uses TRBV9 and TRBJ2-7; 7 bases are shared with TRBD1. CDR3 length: 16 residues. The germline CDR1 and CDR2 sequences are SGDLS and YYNGEE. V lost 4 bases, J lost 0 bases, and 10 bases stayed unmatched. CDR3 residues: CASSSGTALSSYEQYF. As DNA, the CDR3 is TGTGCCAGCAGCTCCGGGACAGCGTTGAGCTCCTACGAGCAGTACTTC.

The chain combines TRBV5-4 with TRBJ1-2; D gene uncertain. V shed 0 bases and J shed 8 bases, with 11 bases lying between them. Germline lookup yields CDR1 SGHNT and CDR2 YYREEE (reference sequence). The CDR3 spans 13 residues. The CDR3 loop reads CASSLDYAGGYTF. CDR3 DNA: TGTGCCAGCAGCTTGGATTATGCGGGGGGCTACACCTTC.

The rearrangement joins TRBV30 to TRBJ1-1; D is uncertain. V shed 2 bases and J shed 5 bases, with 21 bases lying between them. The CDR3 is made up of 16 amino acids. The germline V gene has CDR1 GTSNPN and CDR2 SVGIG (reference sequence). The CDR3 coding sequence is TGTGCCTGGAGTCGGGGAGGGATGGGAGATCGTACTGAAGCTTTCTTT. Translating it yields CAWSRGGMGDRTEAFF.

The rearrangement links TRBV29-1 to TRBJ2-5, with a tentative D call TRBD1 (6 bases). This CDR3 has 11 amino acids. V was pared by 7 bases and J by 8 bases, with 14 bases between. Germline values: CDR1 SQVTM, CDR2 ANQGSEA. The CDR3: CSGNKGGTQYF. The CDR3 DNA sequence: TGCAGCGGCAATAAAGGGGGTACCCAGTACTTC.